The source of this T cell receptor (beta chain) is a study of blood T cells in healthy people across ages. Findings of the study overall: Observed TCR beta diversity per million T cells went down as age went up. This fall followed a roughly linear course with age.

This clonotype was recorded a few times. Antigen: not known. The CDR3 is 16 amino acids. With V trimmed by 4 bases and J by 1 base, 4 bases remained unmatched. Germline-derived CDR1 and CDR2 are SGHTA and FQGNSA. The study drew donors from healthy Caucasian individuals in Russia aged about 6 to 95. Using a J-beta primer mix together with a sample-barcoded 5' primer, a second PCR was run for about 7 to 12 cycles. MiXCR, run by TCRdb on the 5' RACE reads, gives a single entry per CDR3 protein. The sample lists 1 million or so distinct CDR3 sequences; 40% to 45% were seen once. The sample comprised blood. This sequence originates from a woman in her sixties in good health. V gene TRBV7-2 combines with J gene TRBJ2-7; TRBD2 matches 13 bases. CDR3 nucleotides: TGTGCCAGCAGCTCTTGGACTAGCGGGAGATCCTACGAGCAGTACTTC. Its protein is CASSSWTSGRSYEQYF.